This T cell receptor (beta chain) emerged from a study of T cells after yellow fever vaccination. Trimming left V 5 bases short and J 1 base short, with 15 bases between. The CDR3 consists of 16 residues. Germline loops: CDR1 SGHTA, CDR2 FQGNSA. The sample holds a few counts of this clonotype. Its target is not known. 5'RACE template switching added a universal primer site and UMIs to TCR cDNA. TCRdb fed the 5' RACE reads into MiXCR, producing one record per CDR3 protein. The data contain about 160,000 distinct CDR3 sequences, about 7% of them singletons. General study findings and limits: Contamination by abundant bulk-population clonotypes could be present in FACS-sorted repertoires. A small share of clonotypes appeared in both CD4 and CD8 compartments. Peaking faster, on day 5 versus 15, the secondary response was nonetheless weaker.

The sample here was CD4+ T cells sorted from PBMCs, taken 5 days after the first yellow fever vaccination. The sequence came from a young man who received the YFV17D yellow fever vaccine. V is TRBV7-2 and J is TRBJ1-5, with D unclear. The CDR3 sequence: CASSILGRESNQPQHF. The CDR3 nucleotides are TGTGCCAGCAGCATCCTAGGGCGAGAAAGCAATCAGCCCCAGCATTTT. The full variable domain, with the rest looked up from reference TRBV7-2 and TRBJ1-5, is GAGVSQSPSNKVTEKGKDVELRCDPISGHTALYWYRQSLGQGLEFLIYFQGNSAPDKSGLPSDRFSAERTGGSVSTLTIQRTQQEDSAVYLCASSILGRESNQPQHFGDGTRLSIL.